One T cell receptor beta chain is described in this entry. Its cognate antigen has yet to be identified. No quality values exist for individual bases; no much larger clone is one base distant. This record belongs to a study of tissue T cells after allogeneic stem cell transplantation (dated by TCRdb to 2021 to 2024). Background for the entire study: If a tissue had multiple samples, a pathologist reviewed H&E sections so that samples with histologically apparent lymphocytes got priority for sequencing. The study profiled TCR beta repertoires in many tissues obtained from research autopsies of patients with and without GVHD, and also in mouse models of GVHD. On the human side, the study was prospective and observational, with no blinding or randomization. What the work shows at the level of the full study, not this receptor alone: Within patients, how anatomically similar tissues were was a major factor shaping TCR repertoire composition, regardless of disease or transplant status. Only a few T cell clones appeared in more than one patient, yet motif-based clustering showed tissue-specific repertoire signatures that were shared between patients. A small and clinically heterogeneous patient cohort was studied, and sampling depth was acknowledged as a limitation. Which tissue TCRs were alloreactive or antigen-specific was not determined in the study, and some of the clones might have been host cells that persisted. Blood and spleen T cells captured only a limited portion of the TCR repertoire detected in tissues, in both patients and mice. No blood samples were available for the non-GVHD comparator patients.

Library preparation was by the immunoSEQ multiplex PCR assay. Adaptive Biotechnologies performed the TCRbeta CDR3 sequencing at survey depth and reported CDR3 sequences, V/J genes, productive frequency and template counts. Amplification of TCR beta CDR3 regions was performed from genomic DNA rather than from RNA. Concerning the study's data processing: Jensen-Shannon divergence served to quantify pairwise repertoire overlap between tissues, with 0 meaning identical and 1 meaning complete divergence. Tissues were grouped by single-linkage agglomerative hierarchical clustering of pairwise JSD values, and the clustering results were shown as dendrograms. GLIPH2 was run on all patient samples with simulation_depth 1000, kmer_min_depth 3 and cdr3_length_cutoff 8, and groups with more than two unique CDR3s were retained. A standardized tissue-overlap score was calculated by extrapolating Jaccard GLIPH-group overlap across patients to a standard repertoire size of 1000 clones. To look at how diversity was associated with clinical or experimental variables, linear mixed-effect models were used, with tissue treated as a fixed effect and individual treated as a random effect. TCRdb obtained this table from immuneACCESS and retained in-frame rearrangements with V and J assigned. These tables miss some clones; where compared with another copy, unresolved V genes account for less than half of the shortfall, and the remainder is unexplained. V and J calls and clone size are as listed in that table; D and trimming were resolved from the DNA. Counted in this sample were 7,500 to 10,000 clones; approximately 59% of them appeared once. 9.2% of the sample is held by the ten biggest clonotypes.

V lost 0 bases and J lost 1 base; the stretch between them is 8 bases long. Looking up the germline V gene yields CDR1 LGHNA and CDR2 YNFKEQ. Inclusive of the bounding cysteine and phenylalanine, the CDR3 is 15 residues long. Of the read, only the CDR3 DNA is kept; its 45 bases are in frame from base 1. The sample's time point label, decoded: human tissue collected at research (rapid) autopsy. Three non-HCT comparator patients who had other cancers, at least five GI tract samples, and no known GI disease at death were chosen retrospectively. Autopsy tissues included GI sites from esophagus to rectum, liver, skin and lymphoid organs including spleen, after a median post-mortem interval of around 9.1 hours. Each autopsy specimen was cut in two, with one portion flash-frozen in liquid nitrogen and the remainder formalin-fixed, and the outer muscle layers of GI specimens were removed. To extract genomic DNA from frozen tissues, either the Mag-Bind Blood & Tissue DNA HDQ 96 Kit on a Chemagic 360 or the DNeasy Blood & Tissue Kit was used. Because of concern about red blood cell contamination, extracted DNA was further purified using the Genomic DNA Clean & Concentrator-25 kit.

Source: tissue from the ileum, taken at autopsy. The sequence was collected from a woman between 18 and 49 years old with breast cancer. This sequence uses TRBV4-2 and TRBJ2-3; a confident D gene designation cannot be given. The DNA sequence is TGTGCCAGCAGCCAAGATCCGATCGGCACAGATACGCAGTATTTT. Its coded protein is CASSQDPIGTDTQYF.